What follows are 16 T cell receptor beta chains derived from one specimen sequenced in a study of blood T cells in healthy people across ages. Using a J-beta primer mix together with a sample-barcoded 5' primer, a second PCR was run for roughly 7 to 11 cycles. TCRdb recomputed calls from the 5' RACE reads with MiXCR, one row per CDR3 protein. The profile covers 890,000 or so distinct CDR3 sequences, with roughly 60% appearing a single time and roughly a quarter taken by the ten largest. The sample taken for sequencing was blood. These receptor sequences come from a man aged 30-40 years in good health.

The rearrangement uses TRBV7-2 and TRBJ2-5; 8 positions match TRBD1. The CDR3 spans 15 residues. The V and J ends lost 4 bases and 2 bases, in that order; junction bases with no gene match: 6. CDR1 is SGHTA and CDR2 is FQGNSA in the germline V gene. Here the CDR3 reads CASSWLRDRQETQYF. CDR3 coding DNA: TGTGCCAGCAGCTGGCTCCGGGACAGGCAAGAGACCCAGTACTTC.

This rearrangement joins TRBV10-3 to TRBJ2-5; no definite D call. The end of the DNA is better explained by TRBJ2-7, so the J call may be wrong. Per the germline V gene, CDR1 is ENHRY and CDR2 is SYGVKD. There are 12 residues in the CDR3. Here the CDR3 reads CAISGDIDEQYF. As DNA, the CDR3 is TGTGCCATCAGTGGCGACATTGACGAGCAGTACTTC.

The genes are TRBV29-1 and TRBJ2-7; the D is unclear. The CDR3 has 13 amino acids. The V end lost 4 bases, the J end lost 0 bases, and 10 bases lay between the germline ends. The germline V gene has CDR1 SQVTM and CDR2 ANQGSEA. The CDR3 loop is CSVGGPSSYEQYF. CDR3 coding DNA: TGCAGCGTTGGGGGTCCGAGCTCCTACGAGCAGTACTTC.

This clonotype was detected a few times. V is TRBV5-1 and J is TRBJ1-2; D is possibly TRBD1 (5 bases). V was cut by 1 base and J by 6 bases, with 10 bases left in between. The CDR3 runs to 13 residues. The germline CDR1 and CDR2 sequences are SGHRS and YFSETQ. The CDR3 region is CASSLSGYDGYTF. The CDR3 coding sequence is TGCGCCAGCAGCTTGTCAGGGTATGATGGCTACACCTTC.

The V gene is TRBV2, the J gene TRBJ1-5; 7 nucleotides agree with TRBD1. The CDR3 has 14 residues. Germline trimming cut 6 bases from V and 7 bases from J; bases unmatched to any gene: 9. CDR1 and CDR2 from the germline V gene are SNHLY and FYNNEI. The CDR3 region has the DNA TGTGCCAGCAGCGAGACAGGGTGGAACCAGCCCCAGCATTTT. It codes for CASSETGWNQPQHF.

This clonotype was seen more than once but under ten times. This chain links TRBV20-1 with TRBJ2-5; D possibly corresponds to TRBD2 (5 bases). The V gene's germline CDR1 is DFQATT and CDR2 SNEGSKA (reference sequence). Trimming removed 3 bases at V and 2 bases at J, with 10 bases between. The CDR3 extends over 13 amino acids. The CDR3 loop is CSASSPGQETQYF. CDR3 sequence (DNA): TGCAGTGCTAGTTCTCCGGGGCAAGAGACCCAGTACTTC.

The chain couples TRBV19 to TRBJ1-5; D not certain. Germline values: CDR1 LNHDA, CDR2 SQIVND (reference sequence). This CDR3 region has 15 residues. Deletions cut 5 bases from V and 4 bases from J, with 15 bases between. The CDR3 region has the DNA TGTGCCAGTAGTCTCTATCGACGGCAGAATCAGCCCCAGCATTTT. This gives the protein CASSLYRRQNQPQHF. The full variable domain, with the rest looked up from reference TRBV19 and TRBJ1-5, is DGGITQSPKYLFRKEGQNVTLSCEQNLNHDAMYWYRQDPGQGLRLIYYSQIVNDFQKGDIAEGYSVSREKKESFPLTVTSAQKNPTAFYLCASSLYRRQNQPQHFGDGTRLSIL.

The rearrangement uses TRBV20-1 and TRBJ2-7; D is perhaps TRBD1 (6 bases). Germline V gene sequence: CDR1 DFQATT, CDR2 SNEGSKA (reference sequence). The V and J ends lost 0 bases and 5 bases respectively, with 11 bases between them. The CDR3 length is 13 residues. The CDR3 sequence: CSARDQGLHEQYF. In nucleotides, the CDR3 is TGCAGTGCTAGAGACCAGGGGTTGCACGAGCAGTACTTC.

This clonotype was recorded a few times. The chain carries TRBV20-1 and TRBJ2-5; the match to TRBD1 covers 8 bases. CDR3 length: 12 amino acids. Per germline, CDR1 DFQATT and CDR2 SNEGSKA (reference sequence). After removal of 6 bases from V and 4 bases from J, the junction contained 4 bases not matched to a gene. The CDR3 nucleotides read TGCAGTGCATGGACAGGGAGAGAGACCCAGTACTTC. This sequence encodes CSAWTGRETQYF.

V is TRBV28 and J is TRBJ2-5, with TRBD2 as a possible D gene (6 bases). The DNA end is more similar to TRBJ2-7, so the J call may be wrong. CDR1 and CDR2 from the germline V gene are MDHEN and SYDVKM. The CDR3 covers 12 residues. The CDR3 nucleotides read TGTGCCAGCATGGGAGGCCTCTACGAGCAGTACTTC. Translating it yields CASMGGLYEQYF.

V and J are TRBV5-1 and TRBJ2-1; 7 bases align to TRBD1. V gave up 1 base and J gave up 6 bases; unmatched junction bases: 10. CDR3 length: 16 residues. From germline, CDR1 is SGHRS and CDR2 YFSETQ. The CDR3 region has the DNA TGCGCCAGCAGCTTGCCCCAGGACAGGCCCTCCAATGAGCAGTTCTTC. As protein: CASSLPQDRPSNEQFF.

V usage is TRBV7-9 and J usage is TRBJ1-5, with 7 bases matching TRBD1. Germline V gives CDR1 SEHNR, CDR2 FQNEAQ (reference sequence). The CDR3 loop spans 15 amino acids. Trimming removed 4 bases from V and 3 bases from J; junction bases left unmatched: 6. CDR3 in amino acids: CASSSTGNVNQPQHF. DNA for the CDR3: TGTGCCAGCAGCTCGACAGGGAATGTCAATCAGCCCCAGCATTTT.

The chain employs TRBV6-1 and TRBJ2-3, with 11 bases that match TRBD1. In germline, CDR1 is MNHNS, CDR2 SASEGT. There are 17 residues in the CDR3. Unmatched junction bases numbered 10, after V lost 6 bases and J lost 2 bases. DNA of the CDR3: TGTGCCAGCAGCCCAAACGGACAGGGGGCGTACACAGATACGCAGTATTTT. It translates to CASSPNGQGAYTDTQYF.

The chain employs TRBV5-1 and TRBJ2-3, with D tentatively TRBD1 or TRBD2 (5 bases each). This CDR3 region has 14 residues. V lost 4 bases and J 4 bases, leaving 13 bases between the germline ends. Germline assignment: CDR1 SGHRS and CDR2 YFSETQ. CDR3 region: CASSPGSSSDTQYF. The CDR3 DNA reads as TGCGCCAGCAGCCCAGGGAGTTCCTCAGATACGCAGTATTTT.

The chain couples TRBV7-6 to TRBJ1-3, with TRBD1 matching 9 bases. The CDR3 spans 18 residues. Germline trimming cut 3 bases from V and 1 base from J; bases unmatched to any gene: 10. Germline V lookup: CDR1 SGHVS, CDR2 FNYEAQ. CDR3 residues: CASSFPGQGPGSGNTIYF. Written as DNA, the CDR3 is TGTGCCAGCAGCTTTCCGGGACAGGGTCCAGGATCTGGAAACACCATATATTTT.

A remark on this clonotype: A much larger clone sits a single nucleotide away, making a read error possible. V usage is TRBV2 and J usage is TRBJ2-1; 7 nucleotides match TRBD1. The CDR3 sequence is 13 residues long. From germline, CDR1 is SNHLY and CDR2 FYNNEI. Here the CDR3 reads CACSRGQYNEQFF. CDR3 sequence (DNA): TGTGCCTGCAGTAGGGGACAGTACAATGAGCAGTTCTTC.